Listed below are T cell receptor beta chains from one sample, sequenced in a study of chemoradiotherapy in HPV16-positive cancers. Profiling relied on immunoSEQ multiplex PCR, and the TCRdb table lists in-frame clones only, not all of them. The sample lists tens of thousands of clones; around three quarters were seen once. The sample consisted of blood, taken from a patient who underwent chemoradiotherapy. The receptors were sampled from a human donor with HPV-associated anogenital cancer. Both conserved end residues are part of each CDR3. Fields, in order: clone size, CDR3 length, V gene, J gene, D gene, CDR3 DNA, CDR3 protein. The D gene is left open where the match is weak. Where a row states a size, it is once, few, many or the class of an expanded clone; other rows omit it.

>NA|13|TRBV9|TRBJ2-2|NA
TGTGCCAGCAGGAGGACGGAGACCGGGGAGCTGTTTTTT
CASRRTETGELFF
>NA|12|TRBV27|TRBJ2-7|TRBD1
TGTGCCAGCGGGACAGTTGCCTACGAGCAGTACTTC
CASGTVAYEQYF
>NA|15|TRBV19|TRBJ2-3|NA
TGTGCCAGTAGTCCCAGCGGAGGGGGCCCCGATACGCAGTATTTT
CASSPSGGGPDTQYF
>NA|14|TRBV5-1|TRBJ1-1|TRBD1
TGCGCCAGCCGCCTTCTACAGGGGGACACTGAAGCTTTCTTT
CASRLLQGDTEAFF
>NA|13|TRBV6-6|TRBJ2-2|NA
TGTGCCATCAGGACGGGAAACACCGGGGAGCTGTTTTTT
CAIRTGNTGELFF
>NA|16|TRBV11-2|TRBJ1-5|TRBD1
TGTGCCAGCAGTCCTGACAGGGTACGTAGCAATCAGCCCCAGCATTTT
CASSPDRVRSNQPQHF
>NA|15|TRBV9|TRBJ1-3|TRBD1
TGTGCCAGCAGCGCGGGACAGTTCTCTGGAAACACCATATATTTT
CASSAGQFSGNTIYF
>once|15|TRBV28|TRBJ1-5|TRBD1
TGTGCCAGCAGTCCGAGACAGGGGTCTAATCAGCCCCAGCATTTT
CASSPRQGSNQPQHF
>NA|16|TRBV27|TRBJ2-7|TRBD1
TGTGCCAGCAGTTTAGCAACCGGGACAGGGATTTACGAGCAGTACTTC
CASSLATGTGIYEQYF
>NA|8|TRBV14|TRBJ2-5|NA
TGTTCCTTCAGGGCCCAGTACTTC
CSFRAQYF
>NA|17|TRBV5-1|TRBJ2-5|NA
TGCGCCAGCAGCTTGGGGCAGGGCCCCCAGTACCAAGAGACCCAGTACTTC
CASSLGQGPQYQETQYF
>NA|15|TRBV5-4|TRBJ2-2|TRBD1
TGTGCCAGCAGCATGGACAGGGGTAACACCGGGGAGCTGTTTTTT
CASSMDRGNTGELFF
>NA|14|TRBV7-6|TRBJ2-2|NA
TGTGCCAGCAGCTTAGAGGGTGGCACCGGGGAGCTGTTTTTT
CASSLEGGTGELFF
>NA|13|TRBV6-6|TRBJ2-5|NA
TGTGCCAGCAGTTACGGTGGGGGAGAGACCCAGTACTTC
CASSYGGGETQYF
>NA|13|TRBV2|TRBJ2-1|TRBD1
TGTGCCAGGGCGACAGGGGTTTACAATGAGCAGTTCTTC
CARATGVYNEQFF
>NA|13|TRBV6-1|TRBJ2-3|NA
TGTGCCAGCATTGGACGCTTTACAGATACGCAGTATTTT
CASIGRFTDTQYF
>few|12|TRBV29-1|TRBJ2-3|NA
TGCAGCGCCTGGACAGACACAGATACGCAGTATTTT
CSAWTDTDTQYF
>NA|16|TRBV2|TRBJ1-6|NA
TGTGCCAGCAGTGAAGCGCTGCAGTCTTTTAATTCACCCCTCCACTTT
CASSEALQSFNSPLHF
>NA|16|TRBV19|TRBJ2-6|NA
TGTGCCAGTAGTATAGACGCCCTCTCTGGGGCCAACGTCCTGACTTTC
CASSIDALSGANVLTF
>NA|15|TRBV9|TRBJ2-1|TRBD2
TGTGCCAGCAAACCGGGACTAGCGGAGTACAATGAGCAGTTCTTC
CASKPGLAEYNEQFF
>few|13|TRBV7-2|TRBJ1-5|NA
TGTGCCAGCAGCCCCCTCCGCAATCAGCCCCAGCATTTT
CASSPLRNQPQHF
>NA|15|TRBV5-1|TRBJ2-6|NA
TGCGCCAGCAGCTCTGGACTGGCTGGGGCCAACGTCCTGACTTTC
CASSSGLAGANVLTF
>NA|16|TRBV9|TRBJ2-5|TRBD2
TGTGCCAGCAGCGCCGGTAGCGGGGGTATTCAAGAGACCCAGTACTTC
CASSAGSGGIQETQYF
>NA|14|TRBV11-2|TRBJ1-1|NA
TGTGCCAGCAGCCCCTACGGGTCGAACACTGAAGCTTTCTTT
CASSPYGSNTEAFF
>NA|15|TRBV4-2|TRBJ2-5|TRBD2
TGTGCCAGCAGCCCCACCGGGGGGGCCGGAGAGACCCAGTACTTC
CASSPTGGAGETQYF
>NA|17|TRBV19|TRBJ2-1|TRBD2
TGTGCCAGTCACGGGGCGCCGGGGCTAGCGGGGAACAATGAGCAGTTCTTC
CASHGAPGLAGNNEQFF
>NA|13|TRBV2|TRBJ2-3|NA
TGTGCCAGCAGTACAGGGAGCACAGATACGCAGTATTTT
CASSTGSTDTQYF
>NA|14|TRBV2|TRBJ2-5|TRBD2
TGTGCCAGCAGTGAAGGACTAGCGGGGGAGACCCAGTACTTC
CASSEGLAGETQYF
>NA|17|TRBV7-2|TRBJ2-2|TRBD2
TGTGCCAGCAGCTTAGGGATTAGCGGGGGCAACACCGGGGAGCTGTTTTTT
CASSLGISGGNTGELFF
>NA|19|TRBV10-1|TRBJ1-5|TRBD1
TGCGCCAGCAGTGAGCCGTGCCGGGACAGGGACTATAGCAATCAGCCCCAGCATTTT
CASSEPCRDRDYSNQPQHF
>NA|14|TRBV7-6|TRBJ2-1|NA
TGTGCCAGCAGCTTAAGGGGGGGTAGAAATGAGCAGTTCTTC
CASSLRGGRNEQFF
>NA|13|TRBV2|TRBJ1-2|NA
TGTGCCAGCAGTGAAAGGGGGTATTATGGCTACACCTTC
CASSERGYYGYTF
>once|14|TRBV27|TRBJ1-1|NA
TGTGCCAGCGGAGAATGGGGTATGAACACTGAAGCTTTCTTT
CASGEWGMNTEAFF
>NA|16|TRBV10-3|TRBJ2-5|TRBD2
TGTGCCGCAGGTGGACTAGCGGGGGACTACCAAGAGACCCAGTACTTC
CAAGGLAGDYQETQYF
>NA|14|TRBV16|TRBJ2-7|NA
TGTGCCAGCAGCGAGAGTCGATCTAGCGACGAGCAGTACTTC
CASSESRSSDEQYF
>NA|14|TRBV7-7|TRBJ1-4|TRBD1
TGTGCCAGCAGCCAGGGACAGGGGGAAGAAAAACTGTTTTTT
CASSQGQGEEKLFF
>NA|15|TRBV5-1|TRBJ2-1|TRBD2
TGCGCCAGCAGCTTGGCGGTGGGAGGGTACAATGAGCAGTTCTTC
CASSLAVGGYNEQFF
>once|13|TRBV25-1|TRBJ2-5|NA
TGTGCCAGCAGTGAATGGGACAAAGAGACCCAGTACTTC
CASSEWDKETQYF
>NA|13|TRBV6-5|TRBJ1-6|NA
TGTGCCAGTACACGGGGGAATAATTCACCCCTCCACTTT
CASTRGNNSPLHF
>NA|15|TRBV4-3|TRBJ2-5|TRBD2
TGCGCCAGCAGCCAAGGCCAAGGGGAGGGGGAGACCCAGTACTTC
CASSQGQGEGETQYF
>NA|12|TRBV29-1|TRBJ2-1|TRBD2
TGCAGCGCCCCCGGGGGGAGGGGTGAGCAGTTCTTC
CSAPGGRGEQFF
>NA|17|TRBV6-1|TRBJ1-5|NA
TGTGCCAGCAGTGCGCCGACAGGCGGGTTTGGCAATCAGCCCCAGCATTTT
CASSAPTGGFGNQPQHF
>NA|13|TRBV5-1|TRBJ1-1|NA
TGCGCCAGCAGCGCCTCCATAGGGACTGAAGCTTTCTTT
CASSASIGTEAFF
>NA|17|TRBV5-1|TRBJ2-5|TRBD2
TGCGCCAGCAGCTTCGAAGGGACTAGCGGGGGGTTTGAGACCCAGTACTTC
CASSFEGTSGGFETQYF
>NA|11|TRBV7-2|TRBJ2-3|NA
TGTGCCAGCTCTACTAGCGATACGCAGTATTTT
CASSTSDTQYF
>few|16|TRBV9|TRBJ1-4|NA
TGTGCCAGCAGCTCCTCCCACAGTCGAACTAATGAAAAACTGTTTTTT
CASSSSHSRTNEKLFF
>NA|13|TRBV7-6|TRBJ1-5|NA
TGTGCCAGCAGCCCCGAACCGGTCCAGCCCCAGCATTTT
CASSPEPVQPQHF
>NA|16|TRBV4-1|TRBJ1-6|TRBD1
TGCGCCAGCAGCCAAGCCTGGGCCAGGGGGCCATTACCCCTCCACTTT
CASSQAWARGPLPLHF
>NA|13|TRBV7-9|TRBJ1-1|NA
TGTGCCAGCAGCTCTCTAATTGACACTGAAGCTTTCTTT
CASSSLIDTEAFF
>NA|15|TRBV19|TRBJ1-2|NA
TGTGCCAGTAGTATGGGGCCGGGCCAGAACTATGGCTACACCTTC
CASSMGPGQNYGYTF
>NA|13|TRBV6-1|TRBJ1-1|TRBD1
TGTGCCAGCAGTGCTGACAGGGTCACTGAAGCTTTCTTT
CASSADRVTEAFF